This T cell receptor (beta chain) was obtained from a study of blood T cells in healthy people across ages. It was with a sample-barcoded 5' primer and a J-beta primer mix that a second PCR of roughly 6 to 12 cycles was run. In TCRdb, the 5' RACE reads were re-called with MiXCR into one record per CDR3 protein. Seen here are about 680,000 distinct CDR3 sequences, roughly 50% observed once, and the top ten hold approximately 32%. Only a few counts were recorded for this clonotype. CDR3 length: 17 amino acids. Germline values: CDR1 SGHVS, CDR2 FQNEAQ. The V and J ends lost 1 base and 5 bases, in that order; junction bases with no gene match: 12.

V and J are TRBV7-8 and TRBJ2-5; 8 bases line up with TRBD2. Sequencing was done on a sample of blood. The TCR was taken from a woman aged 60 to 75 in good health. This CDR3 is CASSLVLREGLGETQYF. CDR3 nucleotides: TGTGCCAGCAGCTTAGTTCTCCGGGAGGGCCTGGGGGAGACCCAGTACTTC.